The present T cell receptor (beta chain) was sequenced within a study of T cells after somatic rescue of genetic block. The data were produced by immunoSEQ multiplex PCR, yet TCRdb's version contains in-frame clones alone and is incomplete. Of about 68,000 clones in the sample, around 90% were seen once. The CDR3 totals 15 residues. Germline assignment: CDR1 MNHNS and CDR2 SASEGT. V was trimmed by 2 bases and J by 4 bases, leaving 14 bases between them. The origin of this receptor is a man aged 35-49 years. The sequencing sample was made of peripheral blood mononuclear cells (PBMCs). The rearrangement links TRBV6-1 to TRBJ1-2; TRBD1 might be the D (5 bases). CDR3 amino acids: CASSEWVAGIYGYTF. The DNA of the CDR3 is TGTGCCAGCAGTGAATGGGTGGCAGGGATCTATGGCTACACCTTC.